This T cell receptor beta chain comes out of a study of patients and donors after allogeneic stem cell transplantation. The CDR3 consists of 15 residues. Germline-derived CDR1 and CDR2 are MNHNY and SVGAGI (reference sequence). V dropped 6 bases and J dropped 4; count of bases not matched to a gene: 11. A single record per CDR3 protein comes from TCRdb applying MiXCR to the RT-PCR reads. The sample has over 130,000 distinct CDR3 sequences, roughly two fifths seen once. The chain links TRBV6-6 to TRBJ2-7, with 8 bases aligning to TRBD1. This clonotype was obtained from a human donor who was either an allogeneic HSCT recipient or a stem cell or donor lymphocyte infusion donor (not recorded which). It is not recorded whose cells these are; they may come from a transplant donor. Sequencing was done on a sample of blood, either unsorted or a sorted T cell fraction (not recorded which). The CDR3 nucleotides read TGTGCCAGCAGGTCTGACAGGGGACTCACTTACGAGCAGTACTTC. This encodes CASRSDRGLTYEQYF.